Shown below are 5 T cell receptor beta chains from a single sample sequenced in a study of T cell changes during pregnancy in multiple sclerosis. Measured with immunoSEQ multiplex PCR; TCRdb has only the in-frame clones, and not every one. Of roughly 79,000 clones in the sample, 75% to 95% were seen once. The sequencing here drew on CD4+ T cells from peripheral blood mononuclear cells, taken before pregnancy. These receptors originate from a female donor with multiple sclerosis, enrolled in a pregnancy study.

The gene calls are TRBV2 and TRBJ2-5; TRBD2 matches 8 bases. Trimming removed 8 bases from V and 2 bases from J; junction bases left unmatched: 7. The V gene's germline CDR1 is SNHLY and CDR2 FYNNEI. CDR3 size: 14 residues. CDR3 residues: CASLAGGWQETQYF. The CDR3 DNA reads TGTGCCAGCCTGGCGGGAGGTTGGCAAGAGACCCAGTACTTC.

The DNA for the CDR3 is TGCGCCAGCAGCCAATATCTCCTCACAGGGAGCTCTGGAAACACCATATATTTT. It is translated as CASSQYLLTGSSGNTIYF. The rearrangement uses TRBV4-3 and TRBJ1-3, with D tentatively TRBD1 (6 bases). Germline-derived CDR1 and CDR2 are LGHNA and YSLEER. The CDR3 has 18 residues. The V gene lost 2 bases and the J gene lost 0 bases, with 17 bases spanning the gap.

CDR3 residues: CASSFSGAEYQETQYF. CDR3 DNA sequence: TGTGCCAGCAGCTTTTCAGGGGCAGAGTACCAAGAGACCCAGTACTTC. This chain uses TRBV5-6 with TRBJ2-5, with D possibly matching TRBD1 (6 bases). Germline CDR1 and CDR2: SGHDT and YYEEEE. V was clipped by 2 bases and J by 0 bases, with 14 bases between them. The CDR3 runs to 16 residues.

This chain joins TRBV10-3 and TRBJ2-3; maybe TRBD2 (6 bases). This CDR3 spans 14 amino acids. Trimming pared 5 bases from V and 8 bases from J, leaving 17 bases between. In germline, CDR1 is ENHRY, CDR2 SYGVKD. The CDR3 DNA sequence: TGTGCCATCAGTAACCCCCCGAACGGGGGTACGCAGTATTTT. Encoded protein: CAISNPPNGGTQYF.

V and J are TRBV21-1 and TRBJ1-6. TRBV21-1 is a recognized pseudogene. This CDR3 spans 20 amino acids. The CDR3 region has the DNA TGTGCCAGCAGCTCACTGAGGAGGGGCGGCCGCTCAACCCCTAATTCACCCCTCCACTTT. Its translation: CASSSLRRGGRSTPNSPLHF.